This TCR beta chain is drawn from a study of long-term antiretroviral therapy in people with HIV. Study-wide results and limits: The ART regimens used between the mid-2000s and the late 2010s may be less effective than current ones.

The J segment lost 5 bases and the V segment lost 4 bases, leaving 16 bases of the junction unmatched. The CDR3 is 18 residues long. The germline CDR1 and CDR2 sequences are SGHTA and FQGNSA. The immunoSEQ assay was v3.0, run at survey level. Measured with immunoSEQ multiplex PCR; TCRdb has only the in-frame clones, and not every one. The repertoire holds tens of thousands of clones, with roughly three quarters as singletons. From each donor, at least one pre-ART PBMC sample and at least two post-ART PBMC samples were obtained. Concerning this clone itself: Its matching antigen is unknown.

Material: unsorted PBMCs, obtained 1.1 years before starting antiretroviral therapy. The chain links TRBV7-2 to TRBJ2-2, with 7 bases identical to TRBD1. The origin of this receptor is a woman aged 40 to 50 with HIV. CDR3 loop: CASSSPGGRGTPTGELFF. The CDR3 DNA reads TGTGCCAGCAGCTCTCCTGGGGGCAGGGGGACACCAACCGGGGAGCTGTTTTTT.